The clone carrying this TCR beta chain was recorded at least ten times. Template material for amplifying TCR beta CDR3 regions consisted of RNA transcripts. Initially, a first-round RT-PCR of the TCR CDR3 employed the HTBI primer set. One entry per CDR3 protein, called by TCRdb with MiXCR from the multiplex PCR reads. The sample gives around 350,000 distinct CDR3 sequences, just under 25% of which show up once; 73% is in the top ten. The data originate from a study of T cells in Graves' hyperthyroidism and ophthalmopathy. No ophthalmopathy progression within 18 months constituted stable Graves' hyperthyroidism. The V gene's germline CDR1 is SGHTA and CDR2 FQGNSA. V lost 4 bases and J lost 5, with 11 bases in between. CDR3 length: 14 residues.

The TCR sequence derives from a man aged 45-65 years with Graves' hyperthyroidism. Sequenced sample: blood. The V call is TRBV7-2, the J call TRBJ2-2; either TRBD1 or TRBD2 may fit D (6 bases each). The CDR3 nucleotides read TGTGCCAGCAGCTCGGGGGCTGGAACCGGGGAGCTGTTTTTT. Translation gives CASSSGAGTGELFF. Together with reference TRBV7-2 and TRBJ2-2, the CDR3 gives the full variable domain: GAGVSQSPSNKVTEKGKDVELRCDPISGHTALYWYRQSLGQGLEFLIYFQGNSAPDKSGLPSDRFSAERTGGSVSTLTIQRTQQEDSAVYLCASSSGAGTGELFFGEGSRLTVL.